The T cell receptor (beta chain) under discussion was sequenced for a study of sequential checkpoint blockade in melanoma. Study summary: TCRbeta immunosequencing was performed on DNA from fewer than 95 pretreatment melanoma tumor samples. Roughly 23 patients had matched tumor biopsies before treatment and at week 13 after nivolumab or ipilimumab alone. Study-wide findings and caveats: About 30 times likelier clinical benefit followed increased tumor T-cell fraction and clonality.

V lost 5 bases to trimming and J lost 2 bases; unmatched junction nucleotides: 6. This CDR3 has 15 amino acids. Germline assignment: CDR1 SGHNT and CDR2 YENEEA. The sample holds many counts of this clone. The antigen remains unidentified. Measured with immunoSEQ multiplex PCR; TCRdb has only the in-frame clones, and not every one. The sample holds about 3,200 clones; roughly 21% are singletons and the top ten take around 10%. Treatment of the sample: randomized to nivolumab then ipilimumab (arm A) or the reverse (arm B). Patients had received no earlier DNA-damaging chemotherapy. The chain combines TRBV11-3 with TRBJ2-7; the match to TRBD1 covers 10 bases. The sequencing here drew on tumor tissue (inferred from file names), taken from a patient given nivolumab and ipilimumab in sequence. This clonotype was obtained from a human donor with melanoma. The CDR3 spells CASSIKGTGAYEQYF. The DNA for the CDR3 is TGTGCCAGCAGCATAAAGGGGACAGGGGCCTACGAGCAGTACTTC.